This record concerns one TCR beta chain sequence. Its antigen is not known. This sample was included in a study of cytomegalovirus exposure and HLA in healthy donors. Regarding the study as a whole: Later genetic work tied a missense DCLRE1C variant to beta-chain V and J trimming. TCR beta V segments were, for the most part, productive about 87% or about 30% of the time in an earlier analysis.

CDR1 and CDR2 (germline): SGHDT, YYEEEE. V was trimmed by 2 bases and J by 1 base, leaving 13 bases between them. The length of the CDR3 is 15 residues. With 60 Vbeta and 13 Jbeta primers, the PCR was carried out. Profiling relied on immunoSEQ multiplex PCR, and the TCRdb table lists in-frame clones only, not all of them. The table lists some 190,000 clones, around 84% of them singletons. V and J are TRBV5-6 and TRBJ2-7, with unresolved D. The sample was PBMCs. This clonotype was sampled from a boy aged 2 to 10 in good health and CMV-seronegative. This CDR3 reads CASSLLTPHSYEQYF. The DNA for the CDR3 is TGTGCCAGCAGCTTACTGACTCCCCATTCCTACGAGCAGTACTTC.